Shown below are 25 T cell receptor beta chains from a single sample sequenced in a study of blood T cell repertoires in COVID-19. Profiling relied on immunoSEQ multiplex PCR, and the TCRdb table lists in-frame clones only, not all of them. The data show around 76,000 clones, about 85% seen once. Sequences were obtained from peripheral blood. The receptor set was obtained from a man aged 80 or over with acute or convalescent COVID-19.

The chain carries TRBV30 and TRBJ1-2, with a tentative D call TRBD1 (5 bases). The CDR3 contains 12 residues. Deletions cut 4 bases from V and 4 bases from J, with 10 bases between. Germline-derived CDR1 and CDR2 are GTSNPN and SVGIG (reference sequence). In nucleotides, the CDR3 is TGTGCCTGGAAGACAGTGCCCTATGGCTACACCTTC. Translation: CAWKTVPYGYTF.

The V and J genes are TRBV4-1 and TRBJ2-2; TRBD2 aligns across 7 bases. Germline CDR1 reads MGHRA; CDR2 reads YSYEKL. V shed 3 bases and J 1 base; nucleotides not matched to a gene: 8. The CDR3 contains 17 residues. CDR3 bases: TGCGCCAGCAGCCAGGGATCTCCGGGGGGGAACACCGGGGAGCTGTTTTTT. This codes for CASSQGSPGGNTGELFF.

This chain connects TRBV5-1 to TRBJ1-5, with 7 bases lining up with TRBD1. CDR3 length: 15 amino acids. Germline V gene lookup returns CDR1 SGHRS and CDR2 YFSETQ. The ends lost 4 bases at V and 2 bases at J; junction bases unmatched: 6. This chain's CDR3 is CASSETGFGNQPQHF. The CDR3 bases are TGCGCCAGCAGCGAGACAGGGTTCGGCAATCAGCCCCAGCATTTT. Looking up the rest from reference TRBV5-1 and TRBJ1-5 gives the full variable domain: KAGVTQTPRYLIKTRGQQVTLSCSPISGHRSVSWYQQTPGQGLQFLFEYFSETQRNKGNFPGRFSGRQFSNSRSEMNVSTLELGDSALYLCASSETGFGNQPQHFGDGTRLSIL.

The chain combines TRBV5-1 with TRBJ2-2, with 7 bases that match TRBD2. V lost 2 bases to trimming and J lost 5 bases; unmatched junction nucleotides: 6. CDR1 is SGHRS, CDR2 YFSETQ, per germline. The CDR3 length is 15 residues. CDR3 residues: CASSFGLAVTGELFF. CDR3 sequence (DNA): TGCGCCAGCAGCTTCGGGCTAGCGGTAACCGGGGAGCTGTTTTTT.

CDR3 sequence (DNA): TGTGCCAGCAGTGTTCTCGGTGGCTACACCTTC. Its protein product is CASSVLGGYTF. This chain joins TRBV2 and TRBJ1-2; D is unclear. The germline gives CDR1 SNHLY, CDR2 FYNNEI. The CDR3 covers 11 residues. Between the trimmed V and J ends, which lost 4 bases and 7 bases, there was a span of 7 bases.

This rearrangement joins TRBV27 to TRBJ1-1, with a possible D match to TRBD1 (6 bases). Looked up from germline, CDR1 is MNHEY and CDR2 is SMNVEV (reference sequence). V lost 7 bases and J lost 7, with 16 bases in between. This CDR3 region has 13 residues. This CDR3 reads CASIPLEQGEAFF. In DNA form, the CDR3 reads TGTGCCAGCATTCCACTTGAACAGGGTGAAGCTTTCTTT.

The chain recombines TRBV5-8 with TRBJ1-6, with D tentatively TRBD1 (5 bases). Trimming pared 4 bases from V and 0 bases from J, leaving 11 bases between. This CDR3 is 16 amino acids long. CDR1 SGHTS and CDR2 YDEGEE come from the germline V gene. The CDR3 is CASSAQGSSYNSPLHF. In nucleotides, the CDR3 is TGTGCCAGCAGCGCCCAGGGAAGCTCCTATAATTCACCCCTCCACTTT.

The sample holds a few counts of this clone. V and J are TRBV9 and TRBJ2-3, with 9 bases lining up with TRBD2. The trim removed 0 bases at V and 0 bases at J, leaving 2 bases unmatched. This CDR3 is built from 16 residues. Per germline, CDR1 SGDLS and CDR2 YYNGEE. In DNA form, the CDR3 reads TGTGCCAGCAGCGTAGTTCTAGCGGGGAGCACAGATACGCAGTATTTT. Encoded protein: CASSVVLAGSTDTQYF.

The CDR3 DNA is TGTGCCAGCAGTTACTCAAGTGGGGGCGGCACTGAAGCTTTCTTT. This encodes CASSYSSGGGTEAFF. V usage is TRBV6-2 or TRBV6-3 and J usage is TRBJ1-1; D is perhaps TRBD1 (6 bases). This CDR3 is built from 15 residues. From germline, CDR1 is MNHEY and CDR2 SVGEGT. Trimming removed 0 bases from V and 4 bases from J, with 12 bases in between.

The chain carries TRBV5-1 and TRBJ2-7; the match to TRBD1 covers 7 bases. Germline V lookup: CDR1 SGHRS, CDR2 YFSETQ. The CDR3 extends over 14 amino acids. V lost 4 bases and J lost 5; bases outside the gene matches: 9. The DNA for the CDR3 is TGCGCCAGCAGCCCGGGACAGCAAGGCAACGAGCAGTACTTC. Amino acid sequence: CASSPGQQGNEQYF.

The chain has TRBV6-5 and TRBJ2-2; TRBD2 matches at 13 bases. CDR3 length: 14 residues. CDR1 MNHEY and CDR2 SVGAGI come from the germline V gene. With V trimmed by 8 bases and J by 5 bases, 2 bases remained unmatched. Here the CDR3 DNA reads TGTGCCAGCCGGACTAGCGGGAGAACCGGGGAGCTGTTTTTT. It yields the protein CASRTSGRTGELFF.

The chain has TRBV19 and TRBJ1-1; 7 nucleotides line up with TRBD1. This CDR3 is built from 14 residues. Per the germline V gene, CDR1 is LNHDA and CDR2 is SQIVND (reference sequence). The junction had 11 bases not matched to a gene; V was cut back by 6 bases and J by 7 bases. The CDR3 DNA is TGTGCCAGTAGGATCTCCTGGGACAGTTTTGAAGCTTTCTTT. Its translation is CASRISWDSFEAFF.

The CDR3: CASSQGPDREAFF. As DNA, the CDR3 is TGCGCCAGCAGCCAAGGCCCCGACAGAGAAGCTTTCTTT. The V and J genes are TRBV4-3 and TRBJ1-1; D might be TRBD1 (5 bases). This CDR3 has 13 residues. Trimming removed 1 base at V and 8 bases at J, with 11 bases between. Germline loops: CDR1 LGHNA, CDR2 YSLEER.

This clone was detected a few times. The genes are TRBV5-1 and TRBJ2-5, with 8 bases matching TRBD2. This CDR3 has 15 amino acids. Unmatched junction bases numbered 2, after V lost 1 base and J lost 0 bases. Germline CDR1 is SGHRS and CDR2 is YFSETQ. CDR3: CASSLIAGNQETQYF. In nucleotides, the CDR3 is TGCGCCAGCAGCTTGATAGCGGGGAACCAAGAGACCCAGTACTTC.

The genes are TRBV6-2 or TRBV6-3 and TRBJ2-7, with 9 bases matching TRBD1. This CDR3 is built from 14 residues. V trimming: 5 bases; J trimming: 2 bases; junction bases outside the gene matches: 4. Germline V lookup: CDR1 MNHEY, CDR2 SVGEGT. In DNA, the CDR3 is TGTGCCAGCAGTGGACAGGGGAACACCTACGAGCAGTACTTC. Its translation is CASSGQGNTYEQYF.

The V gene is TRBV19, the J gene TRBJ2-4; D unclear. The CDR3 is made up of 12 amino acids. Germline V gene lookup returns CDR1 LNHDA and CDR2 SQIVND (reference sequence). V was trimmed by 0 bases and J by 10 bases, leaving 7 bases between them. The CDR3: CASSIEAGIQYF. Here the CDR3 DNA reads TGTGCCAGTAGTATAGAGGCAGGAATTCAGTACTTC.

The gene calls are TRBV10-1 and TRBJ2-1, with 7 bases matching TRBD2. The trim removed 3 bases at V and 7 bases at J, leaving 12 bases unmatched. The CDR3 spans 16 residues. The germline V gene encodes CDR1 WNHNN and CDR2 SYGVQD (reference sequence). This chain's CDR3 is CASSDLGGGLGNEQFF. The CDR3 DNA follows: TGCGCCAGCAGTGATCTCGGGGGAGGGCTGGGTAATGAGCAGTTCTTC.

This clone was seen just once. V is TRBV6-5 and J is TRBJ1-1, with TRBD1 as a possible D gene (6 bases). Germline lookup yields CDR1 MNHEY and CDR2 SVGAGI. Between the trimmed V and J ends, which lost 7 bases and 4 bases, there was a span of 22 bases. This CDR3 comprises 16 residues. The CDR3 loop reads CASTNSRGGPGTEAFF. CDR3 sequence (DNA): TGTGCCAGCACTAACTCAAGGGGGGGCCCTGGCACTGAAGCTTTCTTT.

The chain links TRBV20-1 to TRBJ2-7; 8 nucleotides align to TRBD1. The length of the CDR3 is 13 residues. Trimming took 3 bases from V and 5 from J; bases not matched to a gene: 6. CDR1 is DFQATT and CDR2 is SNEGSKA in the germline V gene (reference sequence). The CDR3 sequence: CSASLSGGHEQYF. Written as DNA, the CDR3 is TGCAGTGCTAGTCTGTCAGGGGGCCACGAGCAGTACTTC.

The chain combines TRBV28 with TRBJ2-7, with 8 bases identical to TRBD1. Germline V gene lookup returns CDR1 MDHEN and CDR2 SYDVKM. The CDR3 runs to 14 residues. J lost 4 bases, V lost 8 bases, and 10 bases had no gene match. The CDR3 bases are TGTGCCAGCCTATCGGGACAGGCATTTTACGAGCAGTACTTC. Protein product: CASLSGQAFYEQYF.

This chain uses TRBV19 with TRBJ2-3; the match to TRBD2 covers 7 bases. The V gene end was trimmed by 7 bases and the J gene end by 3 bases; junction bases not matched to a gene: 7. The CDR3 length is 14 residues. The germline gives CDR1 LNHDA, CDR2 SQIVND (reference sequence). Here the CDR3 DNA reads TGTGCCAGTAATGGCGGGAGCTCGACAGATACGCAGTATTTT. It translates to CASNGGSSTDTQYF.

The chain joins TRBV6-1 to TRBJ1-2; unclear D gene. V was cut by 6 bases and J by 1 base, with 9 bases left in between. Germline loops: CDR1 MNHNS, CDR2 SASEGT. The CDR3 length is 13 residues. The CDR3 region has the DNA TGTGCCAGCAGGTGGGGAGATAACTATGGCTACACCTTC. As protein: CASRWGDNYGYTF.

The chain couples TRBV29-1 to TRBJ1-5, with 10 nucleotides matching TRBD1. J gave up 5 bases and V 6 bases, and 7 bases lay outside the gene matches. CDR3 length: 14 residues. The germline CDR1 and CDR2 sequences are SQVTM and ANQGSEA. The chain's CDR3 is CSVVTGGSDQPQHF. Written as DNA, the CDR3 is TGCAGCGTCGTGACAGGGGGCTCGGATCAGCCCCAGCATTTT. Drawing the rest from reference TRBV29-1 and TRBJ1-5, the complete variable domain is SAVISQKPSRDICQRGTSLTIQCQVDSQVTMMFWYRQQPGQSLTLIATANQGSEATYESGFVIDKFPISRPNLTFSTLTVSNMSPEDSSIYLCSVVTGGSDQPQHFGDGTRLSIL.

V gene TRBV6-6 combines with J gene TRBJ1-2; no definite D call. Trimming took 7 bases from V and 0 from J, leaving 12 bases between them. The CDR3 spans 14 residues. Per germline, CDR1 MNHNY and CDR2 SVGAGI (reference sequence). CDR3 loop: CASTEAVANYGYTF. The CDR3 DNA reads TGTGCCAGCACCGAAGCCGTGGCTAACTATGGCTACACCTTC.

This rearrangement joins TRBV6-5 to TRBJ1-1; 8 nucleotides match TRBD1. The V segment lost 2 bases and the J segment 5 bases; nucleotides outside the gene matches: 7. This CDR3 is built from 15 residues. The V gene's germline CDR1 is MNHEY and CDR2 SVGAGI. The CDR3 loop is CASSYTTGERTEAFF. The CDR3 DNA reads TGTGCCAGCAGTTACACGACAGGGGAGAGGACTGAAGCTTTCTTT.